The present T cell receptor beta chain was sequenced within a study of beta chain features in type 1 diabetes. This clone has only a few counts. What it binds is not known. Different DNA sequences within this sample yield the same CDR3. Germline values: CDR1 SQVTM, CDR2 ANQGSEA. V lost 4 bases to trimming and J lost 4 bases; unmatched junction nucleotides: 2. CDR3 size: 12 residues. A heparinised blood draw that averaged roughly 110 mL was obtained once from each donor. Findings and caveats of the study: Moderate yet significant TCRB CDR3 shortening was seen in Type 1 diabetes patients in all four CD4+ subsets. The naive, central memory and Treg TCRB repertoires showed an apparent similarity that was greater among patients than among healthy donors.

What was sequenced were expressed TCRB transcripts, since all of the isolated RNA had been reverse transcribed. The assay was immunoSEQ multiplex PCR, and TCRdb's table has in-frame clones only and misses some. The sample consists of around 120,000 clones, around 15% of them appearing once. This TCR was sampled from a man aged 18 to 30 with type 1 diabetes. This chain uses TRBV29-1 with TRBJ2-5; 8 nucleotides match TRBD1. Sequencing was performed on central memory CD4+ T cells from blood. CDR3 bases: TGCAGCGTTGTAACAGGGGGAGAGACCCAGTACTTC. Amino acid sequence: CSVVTGGETQYF. Full variable domain (remainder filled in from reference TRBV29-1 and TRBJ2-5): SAVISQKPSRDICQRGTSLTIQCQVDSQVTMMFWYRQQPGQSLTLIATANQGSEATYESGFVIDKFPISRPNLTFSTLTVSNMSPEDSSIYLCSVVTGGETQYFGPGTRLLVL.